A single T cell receptor beta chain is shown here with its context. In this sample, this clone turned up a few times. The specificity of this receptor is unknown. It has no much larger one-base neighbor in the sample; base qualities were not kept. This record belongs to a study of cytomegalovirus exposure and HLA in healthy donors (dated by TCRdb to the late 2010s). Turning to the overall study: In an earlier analysis of approximately 500 of the donors, 276 Gb of sequence data and approximately 120 million unique TCR beta sequences from 150 million to 200 million T cells were reported. An early release that covered more than 550 HLA-typed donors contained about 300 gigabases of sequencing data and tens of millions of unique TCR sequences. The genetic ancestry cluster associated with self-reported Caucasian donors included 81% of the roughly 360 genotyped donors. The aim of the study was to test whether cataloging public T cell receptors could identify signatures of past pathogen exposure. Using immunosequencing, the study profiled T cell repertoires from about 610 subjects and related those repertoires to cytomegalovirus serostatus. In addition to the first cohort of 666 subjects, a separate validation cohort of 120 different subjects was used. To predict cytomegalovirus infection status, the study combined high-throughput TCR immunosequencing, statistical association of individual TCRs with disease status, and machine learning. A later analysis re-analyzed previously published TCR beta repertoires from several hundred donors and added high-resolution HLA genotyping to study TCR occurrence patterns. The later analysis used no new phenotypic data to find candidate immune exposures, relying instead on TCR beta sequences and their occurrence across donors. In an earlier analysis of about 590 of the donors, high-throughput TCR beta sequencing was used to judge whether each TCR beta V gene segment behaved as functional or pseudogenic. Donor age, sex, ethnicity and CMV serostatus were compiled together with the repertoire data. In a later genetic analysis, genome-wide SNP genotypes for about 65% of the roughly 670 donors were used, and that subset was treated as a discovery cohort. Every discovery cohort repertoire had been produced on one sequencing platform. HLA typing covered class I and class II loci at four-digit resolution. The number of typed donors differed by locus: roughly 620-630 for A, B, C, DRB1 and DQB1; 522 for DQA1; approximately 600 for DPA1; and 400 to 480 for DPB1. Five DR-DQ haplotypes were treated as single units for association and clustering because of strong linkage in the cohort. On average, 235,054 unique TCR beta nucleotide sequences were sequenced per donor among about 400 genotyped donors of the cohort, with 15% to 20% of those sequences being non-productive. The investigation overall reported the following: A further reported finding was that TCR beta sequences accurately predicted the HLA-A and HLA-B alleles for most subjects in the first cohort. Linkage disequilibrium might explain the correlated functional status among segregating V segments, but an unknown experimental factor could not be ruled out. According to a later analysis, TCR association rates differed among HLA loci, with DRB1 alleles showing the most associated TCRs and HLA-C alleles showing the fewest. The classifier was reported to diagnose cytomegalovirus status with high specificity and sensitivity in both the original cohort and the validation cohort. The study listed 150 to 200 TCR beta chains as associated with cytomegalovirus. In an earlier analysis of under 600 of the donors, most TCR beta V segments were observed in productive rearrangements about 87% or about 30% of the time, broadly matching IMGT annotations. A later genetic analysis associated a missense DCLRE1C variant with V-gene and J-gene trimming of TCR beta chains, and an independent cohort replicated the association. Several of the top co-occurrence clusters appeared to be linked to parvovirus B19, influenza, CMV and Epstein-Barr virus, according to a later analysis. The earlier analysis of almost 600 of the donors excluded roughly 17 rarely observed V segments, including chromosome 9 orphons, because counts were too low. Because some donors lacked HLA typing at each locus, the association tests relied only on the typed subset. Across donors, most TCR sequences were observed very rarely, whereas some public TCRs were present in many individuals. Some IMGT-functional V segments, including TRBV6-2 and TRBV6-3, could not be distinguished by the 87-base-pair reads and were therefore excluded. It was suggested by the authors that the approach could potentially be generalized to other disease states and immunological phenotypes. A later analysis found that HLA-associated TCR beta chains were more clonally expanded and had lower generation probabilities than equally common non-associated chains. A cluster of highly shared sequence variants was judged likely to be a technical artifact of the sequencing pipeline. In a later genetic analysis, fewer N-insertions in productive TCRs were reported among donors in an Asian-associated ancestry cluster than the roughly 700-donor mean. Assigning TCR associations to individual alleles was difficult when HLA alleles, especially DR and DQ, strongly co-occurred. Sequencing depth was assumed to be roughly uniform across donors in the presence/absence analyses, though that assumption may not hold. Immune exposure information for the cohort was limited to CMV serostatus. Only TCR beta chains were sequenced in this cohort, and the absence of alpha or paired-chain data limited detectable features. A later analysis found that most CMV-associated TCR beta chains appeared HLA-restricted, with HLA associations seemingly driven largely by CMV exposure. Specific HLA alleles were associated with some 15,000 TCR beta sequences at a false discovery rate of 0.05 in a later analysis. In vitro tests confirmed that a few of the cytomegalovirus-associated TCR beta chains recognize cytomegalovirus antigens.

Libraries came from the immunoSEQ multiplex PCR assay. The multiplex PCR relied on a mix of 60 forward primers for TCR Vbeta segments and 13 reverse primers for TCR Jbeta segments. The CDR3 region of rearranged TCR beta genes was amplified from genomic DNA by a multiplex PCR assay. On the Illumina HiSeq System, the amplified TCR beta libraries were sequenced as 87-base-pair reads. The source study handled its data this way. A later analysis tallied roughly 76 million unique TCR beta chains across the 666 repertoires, and about 12 million of those chains were shared by two or more donors. A nearest-neighbor algorithm error-corrected the raw reads and collapsed the reads into unique sequences, merging closely related sequences to remove PCR and sequencing errors. To assign V, D and J gene segments, CDR3 sequences were aligned to IMGT reference sequences. For a sequence to be retained, a match of at least six nucleotides to both a V gene segment and a J gene segment was required. A rearrangement was called productive if the CDR3 had no stop codons and remained in frame with V and J, and every other rearrangement was called non-productive. Following IMGT convention, CDR3 was defined as the stretch from the second conserved V-encoded cysteine to the conserved J-encoded phenylalanine. The earlier analysis of 587 of the donors excluded sequences that lacked an unambiguous match to a single V gene segment. In an earlier analysis of 587 of the donors, a V segment was called functional when productive rearrangements were above 56.7%, and segregating when the standard deviation between donors exceeded 5%. A statistical classification framework was built to diagnose cytomegalovirus status from the catalog of TCR beta chain sequences. A later analysis assigned V and J genes by comparing TCR nucleotide sequences with IMGT/GENE-DB human TR gene sequences. In a later analysis, CDR3 sequences and most-parsimonious VDJ recombination scenarios were assigned using the TCRdist pipeline. In a later analysis, every TCR beta chain was defined by the combination of its CDR3 amino acid sequence and its V-gene family, and reads without a unique V-gene family were dropped. To address suspected cross-contamination and a sequencing artifact, a later analysis removed several hundred highly shared, low-generation-probability nucleotide sequences. A later analysis calculated a clonal expansion index for each public chain from normalized within-repertoire ranks of inferred template counts. In a later analysis, generation probabilities were computed using a VDJ recombination model fitted to out-of-frame rearrangements, and the results were checked against IGoR. In a later analysis, hypergeometric tests were used to score TCR-TCR, TCR-HLA and TCR-CMV co-occurrence, with a repertoire-size bias correction applied to TCR pairs. To estimate false discovery rates, a later analysis permuted the HLA or CMV assignments 20 times. In a later analysis, co-occurring TCRs were grouped using DBSCAN, and TCRdist sequence similarity was added for clustering within HLA-allele-positive subsets. Co-occurrence clustering excluded repertoires with fewer than 30,000 or more than 120,000 public chains, plus five with anomalous nucleotide sharing. Held by TCRdb, this immuneACCESS table contains in-frame sequences only and omits some clones. Under half of the omission traces to an unresolved V gene where checked; the cause of the rest is unknown. V and J calls and clone size are those listed in that table; D and trimming were worked out from the DNA. In all, the sample holds over 150,000 clones, and 70% to 85% of those were seen once. The ten largest clones capture about 3.8% of the sample.

The cohort comprised more than 550 healthy bone marrow donors. At the time of sampling, every cohort member was nominally healthy, though immune exposures that went unrecorded were likely present. The donor was CMV seropositive and was included in the group of some 290 seropositive cohort members. A peripheral blood sample was collected from each donor, and TCR beta sequencing was performed on peripheral blood mononuclear cells. The Qiagen DNeasy Blood Extraction Kit was used to extract genomic DNA from the blood cell samples. The germline V gene yields MDHEN for CDR1 and SYDVKM for CDR2. V is pruned by 6 bases and J by 8 bases, leaving 7 bases of the junction without a gene match. Its CDR3 holds 12 amino acids, cysteine through phenylalanine. This entry keeps only the CDR3 DNA: 36 bases, framed from base 1.

The receptor comes from a man aged 30 to 39 in good health and CMV-seropositive. The chain joins TRBV28 to TRBJ2-7, and 7 bases in between align with TRBD2. The sample consisted of PBMCs. The base sequence is TGTGCCAGCAGGCCAAGGACTAGTCAGCAGTACTTC. This yields the protein CASRPRTSQQYF.